The TCR beta chain under discussion was sequenced for a study of cytomegalovirus exposure and HLA in healthy donors. The PCR used 60 Vbeta and 13 Jbeta primers. Sequencing used immunoSEQ multiplex PCR; TCRdb keeps in-frame clones, though not all of them. The data show about 180,000 clones, around 77% seen once. The CDR3 totals 16 residues. From germline, CDR1 is SGHAT and CDR2 FQNNGV. In the case of this clone: The junction departs from the called germline gene at one end, perhaps through a read error.

The sequenced sample consisted of PBMCs. The chain has TRBV11-2 and TRBJ2-5; 10 positions match TRBD2. This receptor was taken from a man between 60 and 75 years old in good health and CMV-seronegative. The CDR3 spells CASSLDPAGGREAQYF. For the CDR3, the DNA is TGTGCCAGCAGCTTAGATCCAGCGGGAGGGCGAGAGGCCCAGTACTTC.